The 2 T cell receptor beta chains below were found in one sample sequenced in a study of response to subunit inactivated influenza vaccine. TCRdb called the RT-PCR reads again in MiXCR, with one record for every CDR3 protein. The table shows 290,000 or so distinct CDR3 sequences, with 20% to 25% occurring only once. Sequenced material: PBMCs from blood, taken 21 months after vaccination. The receptors shown here come from a man aged 50-75 years who received an inactivated influenza vaccine.

In its sample, this clonotype was seen many times. This sequence joins TRBV12-3 or TRBV12-4 and TRBJ1-1; TRBD1 might be the D (5 bases). This CDR3 contains 15 residues. The V end lost 0 bases, the J end lost 1 base, and 9 bases lay between the germline ends. The CDR3, as DNA: TGTGCCAGCAGTTTAGCCCAGGGACGGAACACTGAAGCTTTCTTT. Encoded protein: CASSLAQGRNTEAFF.

The chain uses TRBV21-1 and TRBJ2-1; the table calls TRBD2, which could not be checked here. TRBV21-1 is recorded as a pseudogene. The CDR3 is 19 residues long. Written as DNA, the CDR3 is TGTGCCAGCAGTCTTACCGGGACTAGCGGGGGAGACTTTGGCAATGAGCAGTTCTTC. It translates to CASSLTGTSGGDFGNEQFF.